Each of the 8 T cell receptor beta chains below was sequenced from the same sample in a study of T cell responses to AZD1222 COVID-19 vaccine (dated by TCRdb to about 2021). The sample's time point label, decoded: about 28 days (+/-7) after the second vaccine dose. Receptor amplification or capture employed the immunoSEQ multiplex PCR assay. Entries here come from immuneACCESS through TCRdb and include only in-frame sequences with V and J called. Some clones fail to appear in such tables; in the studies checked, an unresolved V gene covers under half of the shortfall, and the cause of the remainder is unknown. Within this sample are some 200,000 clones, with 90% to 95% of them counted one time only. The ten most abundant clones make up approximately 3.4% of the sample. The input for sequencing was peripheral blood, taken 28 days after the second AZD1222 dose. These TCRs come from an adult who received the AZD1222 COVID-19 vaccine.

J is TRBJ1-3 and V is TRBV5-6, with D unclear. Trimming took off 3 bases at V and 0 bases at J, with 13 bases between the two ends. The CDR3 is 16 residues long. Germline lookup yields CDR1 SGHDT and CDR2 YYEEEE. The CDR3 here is CASSSLTPYSGNTIYF. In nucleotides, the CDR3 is TGTGCCAGCAGCTCCTTAACCCCGTACTCTGGAAACACCATATATTTT.

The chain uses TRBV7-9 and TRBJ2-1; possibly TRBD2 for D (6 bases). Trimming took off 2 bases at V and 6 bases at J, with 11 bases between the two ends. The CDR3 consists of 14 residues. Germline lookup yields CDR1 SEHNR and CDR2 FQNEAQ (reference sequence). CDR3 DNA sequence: TGTGCCAGCAGCTTAATAGTAGCGGCCAATGAGCAGTTCTTC. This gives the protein CASSLIVAANEQFF. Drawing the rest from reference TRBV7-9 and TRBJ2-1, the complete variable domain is DTGVSQNPRHKITKRGQNVTFRCDPISEHNRLYWYRQTLGQGPEFLTYFQNEAQLEKSRLLSDRFSAERPKGSFSTLEIQRTEQGDSAMYLCASSLIVAANEQFFGPGTRLTVL.

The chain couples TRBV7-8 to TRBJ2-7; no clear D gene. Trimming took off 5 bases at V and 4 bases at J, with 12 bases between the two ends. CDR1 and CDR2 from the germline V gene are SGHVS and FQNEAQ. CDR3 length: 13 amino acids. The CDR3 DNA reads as TGTGCCAGCAGCCCCCGGACCACTTACGAGCAGTACTTC. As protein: CASSPRTTYEQYF.

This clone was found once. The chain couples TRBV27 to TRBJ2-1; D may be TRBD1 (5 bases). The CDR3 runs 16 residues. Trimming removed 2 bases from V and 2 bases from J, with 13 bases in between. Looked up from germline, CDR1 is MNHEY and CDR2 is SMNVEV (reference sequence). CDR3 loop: CASSLGASGPYNEQFF. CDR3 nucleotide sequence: TGTGCCAGCAGTTTAGGGGCCTCCGGCCCCTACAATGAGCAGTTCTTC.

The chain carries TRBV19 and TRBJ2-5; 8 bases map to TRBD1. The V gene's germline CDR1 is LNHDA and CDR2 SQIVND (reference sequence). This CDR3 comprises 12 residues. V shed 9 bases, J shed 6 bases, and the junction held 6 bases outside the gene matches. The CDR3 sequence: CASDRGWKTQYF. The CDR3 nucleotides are TGTGCCAGCGACAGGGGTTGGAAGACCCAGTACTTC.

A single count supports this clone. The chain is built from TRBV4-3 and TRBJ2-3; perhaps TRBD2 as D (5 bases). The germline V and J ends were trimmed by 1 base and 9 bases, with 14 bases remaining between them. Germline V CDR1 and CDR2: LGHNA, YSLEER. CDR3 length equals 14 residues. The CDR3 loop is CASSQGIIGGTQYF. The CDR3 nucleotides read TGCGCCAGCAGCCAAGGGATTATTGGAGGAACGCAGTATTTT.

The CDR3 nucleotides read TGTGCCAGTAGCTACATCGACACAGGTGGAGCTTTCTTT. Translation: CASSYIDTGGAFF. This sequence joins TRBV19 and TRBJ1-1; weak D call: TRBD1 (5 bases). The germline gives CDR1 LNHDA, CDR2 SQIVND (reference sequence). The CDR3 extends over 13 amino acids. V lost 6 bases to trimming and J lost 10 bases, with 18 bases between them.

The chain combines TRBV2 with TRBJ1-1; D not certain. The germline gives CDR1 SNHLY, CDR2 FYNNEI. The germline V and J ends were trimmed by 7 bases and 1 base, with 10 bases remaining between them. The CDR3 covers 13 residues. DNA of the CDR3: TGTGCCAGCATAAGACTCTGGAACACTGAAGCTTTCTTT. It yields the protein CASIRLWNTEAFF.